The 19 T cell receptor beta chains below were found in one sample sequenced in a study of T-cell memory formation after mild COVID-19. TCRdb redid the calling of the 5' RACE reads with MiXCR, one entry per CDR3 protein. The table shows around 300,000 distinct CDR3 sequences, with less than 9.5% occurring only once. What was sequenced was PBMCs or a T cell subset sorted from them (not recorded which). These receptors originate from a man aged 18 to 29 who had mild COVID-19 (a few samples of this study predate the infection). Cell type and time point are not known.

The chain combines TRBV4-1 with TRBJ2-5; no reliable D call. The CDR3 consists of 12 residues. V dropped 4 bases and J dropped 5 bases, with 8 bases sitting between them. CDR1 and CDR2 from the germline V gene are MGHRA and YSYEKL. CDR3: CASSLPMETQYF. The CDR3 nucleotides are TGCGCCAGCAGCCTGCCTATGGAGACCCAGTACTTC.

Ten or more counts support this clonotype. The V gene is TRBV20-1, the J gene TRBJ2-1, with D unresolved. Germline assignment: CDR1 DFQATT and CDR2 SNEGSKA (reference sequence). Trimming took 1 base from V and 9 from J, leaving 19 bases between them. The length of the CDR3 is 15 residues. CDR3 nucleotides: TGCAGTGCTAGAGCAGGTAGCAGAGTTTACGGTGAGCAGTTCTTC. Protein: CSARAGSRVYGEQFF.

The CDR3 bases are TGCGCCAGCAGCCAAGATCACGTGGGGCAGGGGGGCTACACCTTC. Translating gives CASSQDHVGQGGYTF. This chain links TRBV4-3 with TRBJ1-2; a weak D match, TRBD1 (6 bases). Trimming stripped 0 bases from V and 8 bases from J, with 16 bases between. The length of the CDR3 is 15 residues. Germline lookup yields CDR1 LGHNA and CDR2 YSLEER.

The chain carries TRBV20-1 and TRBJ2-7, with TRBD2 matching 12 bases. CDR1 is DFQATT and CDR2 is SNEGSKA in the germline V gene (reference sequence). V trimming: 4 bases; J trimming: 2 bases; junction bases outside the gene matches: 3. The length of the CDR3 is 14 residues. The DNA for the CDR3 is TGCAGTGCTATTCCTAGCGGGAGGGCCTACGAGCAGTACTTC. Amino acids: CSAIPSGRAYEQYF.

This chain links TRBV4-1 with TRBJ2-3; D not certain. The germline V and J ends were trimmed by 2 bases and 5 bases, with 5 bases remaining between them. The CDR3 covers 12 residues. Looked up from germline, CDR1 is MGHRA and CDR2 is YSYEKL. The DNA for the CDR3 is TGCGCCAGCAGCCAACCGCGAGATACGCAGTATTTT. Amino acid sequence: CASSQPRDTQYF.

V gene TRBV6-5 combines with J gene TRBJ1-1; a possible D gene is TRBD1 (6 bases). CDR3 length: 16 amino acids. V was pared by 1 base and J by 5 bases, with 17 bases between. Germline V gives CDR1 MNHEY, CDR2 SVGAGI. In nucleotides, the CDR3 is TGTGCCAGCAGTTACTTCCCGGGACAAAGTAGTACTGAAGCTTTCTTT. It translates to CASSYFPGQSSTEAFF.

This clonotype was seen many times. The chain couples TRBV4-3 to TRBJ1-5; 9 bases fit TRBD1. Per the germline V gene, CDR1 is LGHNA and CDR2 is YSLEER. This CDR3 comprises 17 residues. The ends lost 2 bases at V and 3 bases at J; junction bases unmatched: 8. CDR3 region: CASSQTHRGLNNQPQHF. The CDR3 DNA reads TGCGCCAGCAGCCAAACACACAGGGGGCTAAACAATCAGCCCCAGCATTTT.

This chain joins TRBV2 and TRBJ1-1; 10 bases are a match to TRBD1. The trim removed 5 bases at V and 4 bases at J, leaving 7 bases unmatched. CDR3 length: 15 residues. Germline V gene sequence: CDR1 SNHLY, CDR2 FYNNEI. The CDR3 DNA follows: TGTGCCAGCAGTTCTACCGGGACAGGGGCCACTGAAGCTTTCTTT. Its translation: CASSSTGTGATEAFF. The full variable domain, completed using reference TRBV2 and TRBJ1-1, is EPEVTQTPSHQVTQMGQEVILRCVPISNHLYFYWYRQILGQKVEFLVSFYNNEISEKSEIFDDQFSVERPDGSNFTLKIRSTKLEDSAMYFCASSSTGTGATEAFFGQGTRLTVV.

This clonotype has ten or more counts. This chain connects TRBV7-2 to TRBJ2-4; 10 positions agree with TRBD1. The CDR3 has 20 amino acids. V trimming: 3 bases; J trimming: 6 bases; junction bases outside the gene matches: 20. Germline lookup yields CDR1 SGHTA and CDR2 FQGNSA. CDR3 in amino acids: CASSLATVLDMGQGRNIQYF. The CDR3 DNA reads as TGTGCCAGCAGCTTGGCTACCGTCCTAGATATGGGACAGGGGAGAAACATTCAGTACTTC.

V is TRBV25-1 and J is TRBJ1-5, with 7 bases identical to TRBD1. The CDR3 is 13 residues long. Germline V gives CDR1 MGHDK, CDR2 SYGVNS. V trimming: 3 bases; J trimming: 4 bases; junction bases outside the gene matches: 0. CDR3 residues: CASSDRGNQPQHF. The CDR3, as DNA: TGTGCCAGCAGTGACAGGGGGAATCAGCCCCAGCATTTT.

The rearrangement joins TRBV7-6 to TRBJ2-7, with D hard to call. This CDR3 is 13 amino acids long. Germline assignment: CDR1 SGHVS and CDR2 FNYEAQ. The V and J ends lost 0 bases and 1 base respectively, with 4 bases between them. The CDR3 loop reads CASSLAESYEQYF. In nucleotides, the CDR3 is TGTGCCAGCAGCTTAGCGGAGTCCTACGAGCAGTACTTC.

The V gene is TRBV12-3 or TRBV12-4, the J gene TRBJ2-7; 9 nucleotides match TRBD2. With 5 bases clipped from V and 4 bases from J, the junction kept 6 bases outside the gene matches. The CDR3 covers 14 residues. The CDR3 is CASSPRGGVYEQYF. The CDR3 coding sequence is TGTGCCAGCAGTCCCCGCGGGGGGGTTTACGAGCAGTACTTC.

This clonotype was detected a few times. CDR3 amino acids: CASSIGAGGDTEAFF. In DNA form, the CDR3 reads TGTGCCAGCAGCATAGGGGCGGGTGGGGACACTGAAGCTTTCTTT. The rearrangement uses TRBV9 and TRBJ1-1, with D possibly matching TRBD1 (5 bases). V shed 4 bases and J shed 3 bases, with 16 bases lying between them. There are 15 residues in the CDR3. CDR1 SGDLS and CDR2 YYNGEE come from the germline V gene. The full variable domain, in which reference TRBV9 and TRBJ1-1 provide the parts outside the CDR3, is DSGVTQTPKHLITATGQRVTLRCSPRSGDLSVYWYQQSLDQGLQFLIQYYNGEERAKGNILERFSAQQFPDLHSELNLSSLELGDSALYFCASSIGAGGDTEAFFGQGTRLTVV.

This clonotype was seen a handful of times. J is TRBJ2-1 and V is TRBV12-3 or TRBV12-4, with 11 bases aligning to TRBD2. V lost 3 bases to trimming and J lost 8 bases; unmatched junction nucleotides: 9. The CDR3 spans 16 residues. CDR3 sequence reads: CASSLSTLAGGDEQFF. The CDR3 bases are TGTGCCAGCAGTTTGAGTACCCTAGCGGGGGGTGATGAGCAGTTCTTC.

This clonotype has more than one count but fewer than ten. V usage is TRBV5-4 and J usage is TRBJ2-3; D perhaps matches TRBD2 (5 bases). V was pared by 10 bases and J by 0 bases, with 12 bases between. CDR3 length: 13 amino acids. Germline assignment: CDR1 SGHNT and CDR2 YYREEE (reference sequence). The CDR3, as DNA: TGTGCCGGACTCAACACGAGCACAGATACGCAGTATTTT. Amino acid sequence: CAGLNTSTDTQYF.

This chain uses TRBV25-1 with TRBJ2-5; 8 bases are a match to TRBD2. The germline V gene has CDR1 MGHDK and CDR2 SYGVNS. This CDR3 spans 14 amino acids. Trimming cost V 4 bases and J 5 bases; bases outside gene matches: 6. The CDR3 reads CASSGWTSRETQYF. The CDR3 region has the DNA TGTGCCAGCAGTGGCTGGACTAGCCGGGAGACCCAGTACTTC.

The rearrangement uses TRBV6-6 and TRBJ1-4; possible D gene TRBD1, 5 bases. The CDR3 is 11 residues long. V lost 8 bases to trimming and J lost 11 bases, with 12 bases between them. Germline loops: CDR1 MNHNY, CDR2 SVGAGI (reference sequence). CDR3 region: CASGEQVKLFF. CDR3 bases: TGTGCCAGCGGGGAACAGGTGAAACTGTTTTTT.

The table lists this clonotype with many counts. The chain's CDR3 is CAVGAQYSPLHF. CDR3 bases: TGTGCCGTAGGGGCACAGTATTCACCCCTCCACTTT. V and J are TRBV7-2 and TRBJ1-6; D perhaps matches TRBD1 (5 bases). The germline CDR1 and CDR2 sequences are SGHTA and FQGNSA. This CDR3 has 12 amino acids. Trimming shortened V by 11 bases and J by 8 bases, and 13 bases separated the two germline ends.

This sequence joins TRBV6-5 and TRBJ2-7; D not resolved. CDR1 is MNHEY and CDR2 is SVGAGI in the germline V gene. There are 17 residues in the CDR3. V lost 0 bases to trimming and J lost 0 bases, with 15 bases between them. CDR3 DNA: TGTGCCAGCAGTTACTCGAACGCCGTCTTCCCCTCCTACGAGCAGTACTTC. This translates into CASSYSNAVFPSYEQYF.